This T cell receptor beta chain derives from a study of T cells in Graves' hyperthyroidism and ophthalmopathy (dated by TCRdb to 2018 to 2020). Some background on the complete study: Peripheral blood was collected at initial diagnosis, before any treatment. In roughly six Graves' hyperthyroidism patients, the study also compared T-cell repertoires from thyroid tissue with T-cell repertoires from blood. The paper describes TCR Vbeta CDR3 sequencing of roughly 130 peripheral blood samples, made up of some 40 ophthalmopathy patients, roughly 75 hyperthyroidism patients and some 17 progressor patients. Prospective prediction of ophthalmopathy was tested in an independent validation cohort consisting of 18 hyperthyroidism patients and more than 15 patients who later progressed to ophthalmopathy. The roughly 100 discovery patients were divided at random into training and test sets in a 7:3 ratio. To identify distinguishing TCR V-J signatures, a discovery cohort of around 98 patients was used, comprising 40 to 45 with Graves' ophthalmopathy and some 60 with stable Graves' hyperthyroidism. After blood sampling, hyperthyroidism patients were treated with methimazole at a starting dose of 30 mg daily, and ophthalmopathy patients were treated with high-dose intravenous methylprednisolone. What the research found in general, with its limitations: Most expanded thyroid clonotypes (frequency above 0.001) were also detected in blood, a finding suggesting that blood repertoires may reflect thyroid immune responses. No statistical method was used to set the sample size in advance, and investigators knew the group allocation. Ophthalmopathy was separated from stable hyperthyroidism by a 13 V-J signature model, with approximately 86% sensitivity and roughly 81% specificity obtained in cross-validation and 80%/75% obtained in testing. In validation, progression to ophthalmopathy was predicted by the model with nearly 71% sensitivity and 72.22% specificity, a median of about 6 months before onset.

Stable Graves' hyperthyroidism was defined as the absence of progression to ophthalmopathy over 18 months of follow-up. The hyperthyroidism patients were between 18 and 65 years old and newly diagnosed, with a disease duration of less than 2 months. The study excluded patients with uncontrolled infections, other autoimmune diseases, pregnancy or lactation. Diagnoses were based on clinical symptoms, serum thyroxine and TRAb, thyroid ultrasound and orbital computed tomography. Ficoll-Paque density gradient centrifugation was used to isolate PBMCs from about 10 ml of fresh peripheral blood. Trizol reagent was used to extract total RNA, and RNA quality was then checked on an Agilent 2100 Bioanalyzer. Concerning this clonotype itself: Its antigen has not been determined. No base qualities exist here, and no much larger clone lies one base off it.

The TCR beta CDR3 regions were amplified from the RNA transcripts. The first round of RT-PCR for the TCR CDR3 was performed with the HTBI primer set and the Qiagen OneStep RT-PCR kit. A second multiplex PCR round built the libraries, followed by size selection and purification. The libraries were sequenced on an Illumina HiSeq2000 using paired-end 100 bp reads. The study's own analysis went as follows. SOAPnuke was used to process the raw data, removing reads that contained adapters or uncalled bases, had a mean Phred below 15, or lacked an exact match to the constant primer or identifier. COPE v1.2.5 was used to merge the high-quality paired reads, and each unique nucleotide sequence was defined as a clonotype. Clonotypes were aligned to IMGT TRBV, TRBD and TRBJ reference segments using MiTCR v1.1. The analysis was restricted to V-J combinations with a frequency above 0.0001, which together covered 99% to 99.2% of the repertoires. The TCS score was defined as F50 (clonal expansion) divided by E x V (chaos), with BLOSUM62-based TCRdist calculated between CDR3 peptides within each V-J. Welch's t-statistics and random forest reduced around 520 V-J features to 10 to 15, which were used in a naive Bayes classifier (R e1071). TCRdb trimmed the raw reads at Q25, called clones with MiXCR and kept productive beta chains. Rows are unified per CDR3 protein, each entry keeping the most common DNA and genes. TCRdb, not the original authors, processed these V and J calls. For this sample there are roughly 290,000 distinct CDR3 sequences; roughly an eighth appear just once. The ten largest clones add up to approximately 7.9% of the sample.

The CDR3 numbers 14 residues from cysteine through phenylalanine. The only DNA kept is the CDR3, 42 bases in frame from the first base. CDR1 and CDR2, looked up from the germline V gene (reference sequence), are MNHEY and SMNVEV. V is pared back by 7 bases and J by 0 bases, with 10 bases lying between the germline termini. The specimen was blood. This clonotype was sampled from a middle-aged woman with Graves' hyperthyroidism. The rearrangement joined TRBV27 to TRBJ1-5; the D gene cannot be resolved reliably. The CDR3 protein sequence reads: CASKESYSNQPQHF. The sequenced DNA: TGTGCCAGCAAAGAGAGTTATAGCAATCAGCCCCAGCATTTT.